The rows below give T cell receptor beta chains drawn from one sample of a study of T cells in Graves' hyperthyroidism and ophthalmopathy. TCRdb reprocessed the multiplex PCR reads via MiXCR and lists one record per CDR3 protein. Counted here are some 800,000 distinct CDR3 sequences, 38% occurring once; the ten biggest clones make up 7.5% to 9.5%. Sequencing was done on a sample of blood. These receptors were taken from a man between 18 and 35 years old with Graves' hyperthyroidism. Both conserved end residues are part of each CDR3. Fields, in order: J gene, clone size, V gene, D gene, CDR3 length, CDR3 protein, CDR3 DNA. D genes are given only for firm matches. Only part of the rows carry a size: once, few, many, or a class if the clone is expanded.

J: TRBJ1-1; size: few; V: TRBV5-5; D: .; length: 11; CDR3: CASSLTSEAFF; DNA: TGTGCCAGCAGCTTGACCAGTGAAGCTTTCTTT
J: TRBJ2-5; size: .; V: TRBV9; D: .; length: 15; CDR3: CASSVEAGIRETQYF; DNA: TGTGCCAGCAGCGTAGAGGCGGGTATCAGGGAGACCCAGTACTTC
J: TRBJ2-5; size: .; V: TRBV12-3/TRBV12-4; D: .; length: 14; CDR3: CASSYEGYLEAQYF; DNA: TGTGCCAGCAGTTACGAGGGCTACCTAGAGGCCCAGTACTTC
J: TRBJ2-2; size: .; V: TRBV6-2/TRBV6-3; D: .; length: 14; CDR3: CASRSTLNTGELFF; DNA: TGTGCCAGCAGGTCCACACTCAACACCGGGGAGCTGTTTTTT
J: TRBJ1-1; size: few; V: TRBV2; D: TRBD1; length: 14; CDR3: CASKIAQGRPEAFF; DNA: TGTGCCAGCAAAATTGCACAGGGGAGGCCTGAAGCTTTCTTT
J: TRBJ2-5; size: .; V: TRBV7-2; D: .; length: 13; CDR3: CASSLPRGETQYF; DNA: TGTGCCAGCAGCTTACCTCGGGGGGAGACCCAGTACTTC
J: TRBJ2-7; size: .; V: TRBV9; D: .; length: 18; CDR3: CASSDATGTSGDLYEQYF; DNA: TGTGCCAGCAGCGATGCTACAGGGACCAGCGGGGATCTCTACGAGCAGTACTTC
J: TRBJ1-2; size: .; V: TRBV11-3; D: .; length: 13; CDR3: CASSQDLGSGYTF; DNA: TGTGCCAGCAGCCAAGATCTGGGGAGTGGCTACACCTTC
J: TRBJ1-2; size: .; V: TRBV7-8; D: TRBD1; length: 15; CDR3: CASSQAFRQGGGYTF; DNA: TGTGCCAGCAGCCAAGCGTTCAGACAGGGCGGTGGCTACACCTTC
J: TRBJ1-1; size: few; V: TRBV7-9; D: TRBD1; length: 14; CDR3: CASSKQQGSPEAFF; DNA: TGTGCCAGCAGCAAACAACAGGGGAGTCCTGAAGCTTTCTTT
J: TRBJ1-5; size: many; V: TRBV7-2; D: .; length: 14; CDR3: CASSLGGGRQPQHF; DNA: TGTGCCAGCAGCTTAGGCGGAGGGCGGCAGCCCCAGCATTTT
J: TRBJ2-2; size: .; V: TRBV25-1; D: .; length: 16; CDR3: CASSLADLGNTGELFF; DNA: TGTGCCAGCAGCTTAGCGGACCTGGGAAACACCGGGGAGCTGTTTTTT
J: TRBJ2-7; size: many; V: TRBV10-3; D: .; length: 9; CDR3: CANEWAHYF; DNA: TGTGCCAACGAATGGGCCCACTACTTC
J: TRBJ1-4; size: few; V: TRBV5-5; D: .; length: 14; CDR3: CASTRRPWYEKLFF; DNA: TGTGCCAGCACCCGACGTCCATGGTATGAAAAACTGTTTTTT
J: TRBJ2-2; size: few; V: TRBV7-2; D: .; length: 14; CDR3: CASSFSGGSGELFF; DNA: TGTGCCAGCAGCTTTAGCGGTGGGAGCGGGGAGCTGTTTTTT
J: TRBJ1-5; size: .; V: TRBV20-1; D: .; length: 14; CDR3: CSAIGGHNDQPQHF; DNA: TGCAGTGCCATCGGGGGGCATAACGATCAGCCCCAGCATTTT
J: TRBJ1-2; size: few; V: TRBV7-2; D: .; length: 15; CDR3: CASSSRAGVLDGYTF; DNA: TGTGCCAGCAGCTCGAGGGCGGGGGTTCTGGACGGCTACACCTTC
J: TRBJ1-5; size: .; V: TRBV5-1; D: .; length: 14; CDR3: CASSLDSANQPQHF; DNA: TGCGCCAGCAGCTTGGATTCAGCGAATCAGCCCCAGCATTTT
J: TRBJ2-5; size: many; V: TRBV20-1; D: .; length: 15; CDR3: CSADTENHARETQYF; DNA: TGCAGTGCTGACACAGAGAATCACGCTCGGGAGACCCAGTACTTC
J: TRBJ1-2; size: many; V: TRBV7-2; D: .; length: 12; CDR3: CASGLYSYGYTF; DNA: TGTGCCAGCGGATTGTACAGCTATGGCTACACCTTC
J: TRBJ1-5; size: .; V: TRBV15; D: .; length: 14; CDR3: CATSLGGYEQPQHF; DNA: TGTGCCACCAGTCTCGGGGGCTACGAGCAGCCCCAGCATTTT
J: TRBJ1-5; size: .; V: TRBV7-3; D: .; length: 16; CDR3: CASSPNLGGGNQPQHF; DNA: TGTGCCAGCAGCCCAAATCTGGGGGGAGGCAATCAGCCCCAGCATTTT
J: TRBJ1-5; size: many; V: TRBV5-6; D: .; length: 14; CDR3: CASSLAGANQPQHF; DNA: TGTGCCAGCAGCTTAGCGGGGGCCAATCAGCCCCAGCATTTT
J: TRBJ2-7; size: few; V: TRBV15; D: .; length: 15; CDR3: CATSRTRQAPYEQYF; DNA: TGTGCCACCAGCAGAACCCGACAGGCCCCATACGAGCAGTACTTC
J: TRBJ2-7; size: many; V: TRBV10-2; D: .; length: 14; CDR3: CASSEQGEAYEQYF; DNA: TGCGCCAGCAGTGAACAGGGAGAGGCCTACGAGCAGTACTTC
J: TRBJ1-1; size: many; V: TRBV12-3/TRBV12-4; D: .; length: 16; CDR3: CASSTSLAQGPTEAFF; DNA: TGTGCCAGCAGTACGAGCCTAGCCCAGGGACCCACTGAAGCTTTCTTT
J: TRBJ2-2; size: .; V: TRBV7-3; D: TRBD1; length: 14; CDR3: CASSSSGGAGELFF; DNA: TGTGCCAGCAGCTCGTCAGGGGGTGCCGGGGAGCTGTTTTTT
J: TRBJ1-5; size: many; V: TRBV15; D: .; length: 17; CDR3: CATSTTEVSPINQPQHF; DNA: TGTGCCACCAGCACCACAGAGGTCTCCCCCATCAATCAGCCCCAGCATTTT
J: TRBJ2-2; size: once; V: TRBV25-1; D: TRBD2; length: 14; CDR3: CASGGLAYTGELFF; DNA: TGTGCCAGCGGGGGACTAGCGTACACCGGGGAGCTGTTTTTT
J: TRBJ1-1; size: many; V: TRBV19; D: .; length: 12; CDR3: CASSIRGVEAFF; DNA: TGTGCCAGTAGTATTCGGGGGGTTGAAGCTTTCTTT
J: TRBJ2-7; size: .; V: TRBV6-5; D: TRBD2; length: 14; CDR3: CATNPDGSGGEQYF; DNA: TGTGCCACCAACCCCGACGGAAGCGGGGGAGAGCAGTACTTC
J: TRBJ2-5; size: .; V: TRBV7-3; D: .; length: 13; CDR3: CASSLEGKETQYF; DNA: TGTGCCAGCAGCCTTGAAGGGAAAGAGACCCAGTACTTC
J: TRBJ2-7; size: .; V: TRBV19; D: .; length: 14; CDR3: CASSIFGSSYEQYF; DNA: TGTGCCAGTAGTATCTTCGGGAGCTCCTACGAGCAGTACTTC
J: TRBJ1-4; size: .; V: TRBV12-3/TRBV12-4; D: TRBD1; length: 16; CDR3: CASSPHGTGLNEKLFF; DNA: TGTGCCAGCAGTCCCCACGGGACAGGATTAAATGAAAAACTGTTTTTT
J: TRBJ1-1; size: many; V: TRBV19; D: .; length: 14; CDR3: CASSIDRGGVNAFF; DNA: TGTGCCAGTAGTATAGATCGCGGAGGGGTGAACGCTTTCTTT
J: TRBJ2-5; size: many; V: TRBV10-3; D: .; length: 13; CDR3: CAIREGRRETQYF; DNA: TGTGCCATCAGAGAGGGGCGCCGGGAGACCCAGTACTTC
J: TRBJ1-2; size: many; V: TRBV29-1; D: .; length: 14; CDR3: CSVEDRGRGAGYTF; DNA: TGCAGCGTTGAAGATCGAGGCAGGGGCGCGGGCTACACCTTC
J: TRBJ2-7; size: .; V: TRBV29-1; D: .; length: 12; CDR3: CSVEDRTNEQCF; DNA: TGCAGCGTTGAAGATAGGACCAACGAGCAGTGCTTC
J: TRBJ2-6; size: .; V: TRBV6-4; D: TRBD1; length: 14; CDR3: CASSYSGTGVVLTF; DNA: TGTGCCAGCAGTTACTCCGGGACAGGGGTCGTCCTGACTTTC